This T cell receptor (beta chain) was profiled in a study of control samples from healthy donors and cancer patients. Sequencing was performed with immunoSEQ multiplex PCR; in TCRdb, only in-frame clones are kept and a portion is missing. The table records 70,000 to 100,000 clones, around 92% of them present only once. The sequence came from a man over 45 in good health. The sample comprised blood.

The CDR3 DNA reads as TGTGCCAGCAGCTCCTCAGGGGGCAAAGCTTTCTTT. Its translation is CASSSSGGKAFF. This chain links TRBV6-5 with TRBJ1-1, with 8 positions matching TRBD1. Germline V gene lookup returns CDR1 MNHEY and CDR2 SVGAGI. The CDR3 consists of 12 residues. With V trimmed by 6 bases and J by 9 bases, 6 bases remained unmatched.